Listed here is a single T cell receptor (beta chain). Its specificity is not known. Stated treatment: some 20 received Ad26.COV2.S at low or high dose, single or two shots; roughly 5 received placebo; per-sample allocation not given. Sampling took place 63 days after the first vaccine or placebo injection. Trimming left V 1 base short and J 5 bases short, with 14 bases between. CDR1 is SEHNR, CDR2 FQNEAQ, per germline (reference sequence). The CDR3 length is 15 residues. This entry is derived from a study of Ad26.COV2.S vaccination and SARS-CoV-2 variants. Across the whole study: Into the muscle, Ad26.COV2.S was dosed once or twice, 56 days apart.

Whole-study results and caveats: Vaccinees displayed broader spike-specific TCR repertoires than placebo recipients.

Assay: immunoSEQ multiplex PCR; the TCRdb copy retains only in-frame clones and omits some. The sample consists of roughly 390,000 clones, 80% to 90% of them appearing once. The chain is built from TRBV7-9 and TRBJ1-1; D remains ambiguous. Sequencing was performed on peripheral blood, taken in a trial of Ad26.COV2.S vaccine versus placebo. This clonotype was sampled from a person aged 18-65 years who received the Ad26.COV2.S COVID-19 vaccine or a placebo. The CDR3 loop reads CASSLGVPGRTEAFF. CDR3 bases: TGTGCCAGCAGCTTAGGGGTCCCCGGACGGACTGAAGCTTTCTTT.